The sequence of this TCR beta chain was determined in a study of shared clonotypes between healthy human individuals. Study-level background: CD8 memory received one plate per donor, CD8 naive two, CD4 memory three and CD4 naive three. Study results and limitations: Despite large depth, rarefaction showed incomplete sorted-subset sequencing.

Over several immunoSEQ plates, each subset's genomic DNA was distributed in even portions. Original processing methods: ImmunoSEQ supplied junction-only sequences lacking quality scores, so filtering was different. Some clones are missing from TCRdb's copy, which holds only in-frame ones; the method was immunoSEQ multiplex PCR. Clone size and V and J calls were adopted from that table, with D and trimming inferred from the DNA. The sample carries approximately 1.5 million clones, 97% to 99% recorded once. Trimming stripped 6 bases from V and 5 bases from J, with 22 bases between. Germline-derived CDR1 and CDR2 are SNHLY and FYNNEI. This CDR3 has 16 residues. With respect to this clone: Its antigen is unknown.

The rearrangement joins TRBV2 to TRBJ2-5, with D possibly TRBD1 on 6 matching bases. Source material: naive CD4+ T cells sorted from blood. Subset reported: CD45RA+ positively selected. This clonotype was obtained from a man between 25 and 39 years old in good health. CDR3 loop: CASRDVQGAYGETQYF. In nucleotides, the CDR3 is TGTGCCAGCAGAGACGTACAGGGAGCGTATGGGGAGACCCAGTACTTC.